This T cell receptor beta chain was observed in a study of T-cell reconstitution after alpha-beta-depleted transplantation in children. Using unique molecular identifiers, the investigators prepared the TCRbeta library. Via MiXCR, TCRdb re-called the PCR reads, giving one row per CDR3 protein. The sample includes hundreds of thousands of distinct CDR3 sequences, roughly 8% of them seen just once. Trimming took 0 bases from V and 1 from J, leaving 8 bases between them. Germline V gene data show CDR1 as LGHDT and CDR2 as YNNKEL (reference sequence). The CDR3 length is 15 residues. This clonotype was counted at least ten times. Its antigen is still unknown. Notes on the study in general: Some patients' high day-60 TCRbeta diversity was traced to surviving recipient T cells and thymic progenitors. At one year after transplant, newly produced T cells mostly accounted for T-cell counts and diversity. The origin of alpha-beta T cells about two months after transplant was reportedly several hundred expanded graft clones.

The sequence was collected from a male patient between 10 and 17 years old who had a stem cell transplant for acute lymphoblastic leukemia, so the T cells may come from the graft donor. The chain combines TRBV3-1 with TRBJ2-3; no reliable D call. Source: PBMCs, mostly from graft donor cells, taken 180 days after TCRalphabeta/CD19-depleted stem cell transplant. CDR3 sequence: CASSQEPARTDTQYF. DNA for the CDR3: TGTGCCAGCAGCCAAGAACCCGCGCGCACAGATACGCAGTATTTT.